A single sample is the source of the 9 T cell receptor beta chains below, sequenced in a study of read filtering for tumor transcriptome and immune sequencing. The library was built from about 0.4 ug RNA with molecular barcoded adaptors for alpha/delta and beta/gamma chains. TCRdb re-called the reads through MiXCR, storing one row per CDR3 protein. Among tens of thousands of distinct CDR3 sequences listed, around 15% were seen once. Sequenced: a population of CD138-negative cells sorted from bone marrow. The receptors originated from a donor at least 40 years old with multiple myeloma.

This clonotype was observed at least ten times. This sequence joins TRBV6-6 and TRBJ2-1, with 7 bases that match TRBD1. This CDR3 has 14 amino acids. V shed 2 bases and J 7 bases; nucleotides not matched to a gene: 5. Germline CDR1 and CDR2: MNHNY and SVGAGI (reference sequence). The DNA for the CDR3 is TGTGCCAGCAGTTACAGGGACAGACGAAATGAGCAGTTCTTC. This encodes CASSYRDRRNEQFF.

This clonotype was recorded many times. The CDR3 region is CASSYSSLAFSYEQYF. DNA of the CDR3: TGTGCCAGCAGTTACTCGAGCCTAGCGTTCTCCTACGAGCAGTACTTC. This chain connects TRBV6-2 or TRBV6-3 to TRBJ2-7; D possibly corresponds to TRBD2 (6 bases). V was shortened by 0 bases and J by 0 bases, with 12 bases between the two germline ends. From germline, CDR1 is MNHEY and CDR2 SVGEGT. This CDR3 is built from 16 residues.

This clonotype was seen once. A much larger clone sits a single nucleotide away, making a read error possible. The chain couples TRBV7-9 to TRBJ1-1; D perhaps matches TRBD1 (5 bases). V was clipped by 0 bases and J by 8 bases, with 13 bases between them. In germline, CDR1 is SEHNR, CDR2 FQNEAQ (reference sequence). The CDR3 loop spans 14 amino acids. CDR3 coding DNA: TGTGCCAGCAGCTTAGCGCGGCGGGGGATCGAAGCTTTCTTT. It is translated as CASSLARRGIEAFF. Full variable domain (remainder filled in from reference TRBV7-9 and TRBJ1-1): DTGVSQNPRHKITKRGQNVTFRCDPISEHNRLYWYRQTLGQGPEFLTYFQNEAQLEKSRLLSDRFSAERPKGSFSTLEIQRTEQGDSAMYLCASSLARRGIEAFFGQGTRLTVV.

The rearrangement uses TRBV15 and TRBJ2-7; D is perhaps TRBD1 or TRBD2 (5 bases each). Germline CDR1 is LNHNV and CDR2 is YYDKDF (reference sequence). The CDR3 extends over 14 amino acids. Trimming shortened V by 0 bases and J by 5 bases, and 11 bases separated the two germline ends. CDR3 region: CATSRDIGDHEQYF. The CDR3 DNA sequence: TGTGCCACCAGCAGAGATATAGGGGACCACGAGCAGTACTTC. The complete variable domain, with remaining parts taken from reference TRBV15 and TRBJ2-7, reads DAMVIQNPRYQVTQFGKPVTLSCSQTLNHNVMYWYQQKSSQAPKLLFHYYDKDFNNEADTPDNFQSRRPNTSFCFLDIRSPGLGDTAMYLCATSRDIGDHEQYFGPGTRLTVT.

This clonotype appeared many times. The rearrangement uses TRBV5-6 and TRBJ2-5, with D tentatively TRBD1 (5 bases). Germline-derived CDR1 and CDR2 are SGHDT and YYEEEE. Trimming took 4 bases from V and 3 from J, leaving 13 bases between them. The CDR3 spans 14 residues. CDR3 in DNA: TGTGCCAGCAGCAGCGAGGACACCGAAGAGACCCAGTACTTC. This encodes CASSSEDTEETQYF.

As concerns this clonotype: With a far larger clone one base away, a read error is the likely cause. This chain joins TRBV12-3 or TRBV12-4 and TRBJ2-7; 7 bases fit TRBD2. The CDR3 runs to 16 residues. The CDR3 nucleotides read TGTGCCGGCAGCCTTCTTACTCTAGCGGCCGGGGGAGAGCAGTACTTC. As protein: CAGSLLTLAAGGEQYF.

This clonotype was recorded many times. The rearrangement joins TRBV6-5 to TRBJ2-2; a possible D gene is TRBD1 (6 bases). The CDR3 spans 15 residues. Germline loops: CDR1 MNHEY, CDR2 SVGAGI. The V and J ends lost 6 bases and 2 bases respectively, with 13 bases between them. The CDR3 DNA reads TGTGCCAGCAGCTACAGGGACCCCAACACCGGGGAGCTGTTTTTT. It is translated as CASSYRDPNTGELFF.

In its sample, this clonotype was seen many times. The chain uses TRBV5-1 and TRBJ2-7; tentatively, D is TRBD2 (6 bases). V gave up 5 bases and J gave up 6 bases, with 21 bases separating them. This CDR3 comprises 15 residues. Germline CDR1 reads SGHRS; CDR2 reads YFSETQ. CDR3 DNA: TGCGCCAGCAGATCCGGCCGGGACTTGTCCCGCGAGCAGTACTTC. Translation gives CASRSGRDLSREQYF.

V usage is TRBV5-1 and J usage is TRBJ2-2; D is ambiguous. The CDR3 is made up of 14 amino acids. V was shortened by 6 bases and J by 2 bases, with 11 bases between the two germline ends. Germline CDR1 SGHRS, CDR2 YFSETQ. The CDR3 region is CASKAEPNTGELFF. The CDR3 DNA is TGCGCCAGCAAGGCAGAGCCAAACACCGGGGAGCTGTTTTTT.